Listed below are T cell receptor beta chains from one sample, sequenced in a study of blood T cell repertoires in COVID-19. Libraries were prepared by immunoSEQ multiplex PCR; TCRdb keeps only in-frame clonotypes and omits some of them. The sample contains 200,000 to 250,000 clones, 80% to 90% of which appear only once. Source material: peripheral blood. The receptors were sampled from a man between 18 and 35 years old with active or convalescent COVID-19. CDR3s include the opening cysteine and the closing phenylalanine or tryptophan. D genes are given only for firm matches. Only some rows state a clone size, as once, few, many or a class for expanded clones.

NA	TRBJ2-2	TRBV4-3	19	TRBD2	CASSQEHQAGGSNTGELFF	TGCGCCAGCAGCCAAGAACACCAAGCGGGAGGTTCGAACACCGGGGAGCTGTTTTTT
NA	TRBJ2-7	TRBV29-1	13	TRBD1	CSVEDRGAHEQYF	TGCAGCGTTGAGGACAGGGGGGCGCACGAGCAGTACTTC
NA	TRBJ1-2	TRBV2	15	TRBD1	CASSAGTGGYYGYTF	TGTGCCAGCAGTGCCGGGACAGGGGGATACTATGGCTACACCTTC
NA	TRBJ1-2	TRBV19	15	NA	CASILWADSSGGYTF	TGTGCCAGTATCCTATGGGCGGACAGTTCCGGTGGCTACACCTTC
NA	TRBJ1-5	TRBV27	15	TRBD1	CASNPGQGNGQPQHF	TGTGCCAGCAACCCGGGACAGGGTAACGGGCAGCCCCAGCATTTT
NA	TRBJ1-5	TRBV7-8	15	NA	CASSSRTAYNQPQHF	TGTGCCAGCAGCTCCAGGACAGCCTACAATCAGCCCCAGCATTTT
once	TRBJ1-2	TRBV7-8	12	NA	CASSLAGHRYTF	TGTGCCAGCAGCTTAGCGGGACACCGCTACACCTTC
many	TRBJ1-5	TRBV5-1	14	TRBD1	CASRQGLGNQPQHF	TGCGCCAGCAGACAGGGGTTGGGCAATCAGCCCCAGCATTTT
NA	TRBJ1-2	TRBV19	15	TRBD1	CASTPGQRSNYGYTF	TGTGCCAGTACCCCGGGACAGAGATCTAACTATGGCTACACCTTC
once	TRBJ2-1	TRBV5-4	13	NA	CASWHSSYNEQFF	TGTGCCAGCTGGCACAGCTCCTACAATGAGCAGTTCTTC
NA	TRBJ1-2	TRBV30	16	NA	CAWSVPRGRINYGYTF	TGTGCCTGGAGTGTCCCCCGTGGCAGGATTAACTATGGCTACACCTTC
NA	TRBJ2-5	TRBV7-9	17	TRBD1	CASSLAPGQPYQETQYF	TGTGCCAGCAGCTTAGCTCCGGGACAGCCGTACCAAGAGACCCAGTACTTC
NA	TRBJ2-2	TRBV30	12	NA	CALDKNTGELFF	TGTGCCTTGGACAAGAACACCGGGGAGCTGTTTTTT
once	TRBJ2-7	TRBV10-1	13	NA	CASSGDTTYEQYF	TGCGCCAGCAGTGGGGACACTACCTACGAGCAGTACTTC
NA	TRBJ2-2	TRBV5-4	15	NA	CASSKVVRGSGELFF	TGTGCCAGCAGCAAAGTAGTGCGGGGCTCCGGGGAGCTGTTTTTT
NA	TRBJ2-7	TRBV4-1	13	TRBD1	CASSQGTGIEQYF	TGCGCCAGCAGCCAAGGGACAGGGATCGAGCAGTACTTC
NA	TRBJ1-1	TRBV6-5	13	NA	CASSYSLGDPAFF	TGTGCCAGCAGTTACTCTTTGGGCGATCCCGCTTTCTTT
NA	TRBJ2-5	TRBV6-5	14	NA	CASTNPGIQETQYF	TGTGCCAGCACCAACCCAGGGATCCAAGAGACCCAGTACTTC
NA	TRBJ2-1	TRBV9	15	NA	CASSVAGVTYNEQFF	TGTGCCAGCAGCGTAGCGGGAGTGACCTACAATGAGCAGTTCTTC
NA	TRBJ2-2	TRBV29-1	15	NA	CSVGFGPPGSGELFF	TGCAGCGTTGGATTTGGGCCCCCGGGGTCCGGGGAGCTGTTTTTT
NA	TRBJ1-4	TRBV30	13	NA	CAWRDTGREKLFF	TGTGCCTGGAGGGACACAGGGCGGGAAAAACTGTTTTTT
NA	TRBJ2-7	TRBV27	15	TRBD2	CASSPAGGLAYEQYF	TGTGCCAGCAGTCCTGCGGGGGGACTAGCCTACGAGCAGTACTTC
NA	TRBJ1-1	TRBV7-9	14	NA	CASSLVGGRPEAFF	TGTGCCAGCAGCTTAGTAGGGGGTCGGCCTGAAGCTTTCTTT
NA	TRBJ2-1	TRBV18	15	TRBD2	CASSPPGLANNEQFF	TGTGCCAGCTCACCACCGGGACTAGCGAACAATGAGCAGTTCTTC
NA	TRBJ1-1	TRBV27	15	TRBD1	CASSFRTGPNTEAFF	TGTGCCAGCAGTTTCCGGACAGGGCCCAACACTGAAGCTTTCTTT
NA	TRBJ2-2	TRBV28	15	TRBD2	CASSLGRVNTGELFF	TGTGCCAGCAGCCTTGGGAGGGTGAACACCGGGGAGCTGTTTTTT
NA	TRBJ2-5	TRBV4-2	13	NA	CASSQQIQETQYF	TGTGCCAGCAGCCAACAGATCCAAGAGACCCAGTACTTC
NA	TRBJ1-1	TRBV19	13	NA	CASSIGENTEAFF	TGTGCCAGTAGTATCGGGGAGAACACTGAAGCTTTCTTT
NA	TRBJ2-1	TRBV28	12	NA	CASSLSAAEQFF	TGTGCCAGCAGTTTATCAGCGGCTGAGCAGTTCTTC
NA	TRBJ2-7	TRBV3-1/TRBV3-2	19	TRBD2	CASSHSASGREYRSYEQYF	TGTGCCAGCAGCCACAGCGCTAGCGGGAGAGAATATCGCTCCTACGAGCAGTACTTC
NA	TRBJ2-2	TRBV11-2	11	NA	CASSFIGELFF	TGTGCCAGCAGCTTTATAGGGGAGCTGTTTTTT
NA	TRBJ1-4	TRBV28	16	NA	CASSPIAVPTPEKLFF	TGTGCCAGCAGTCCGATAGCTGTACCAACTCCCGAAAAACTGTTTTTT
NA	TRBJ1-1	TRBV19	16	NA	CASSIVSGGPNTEAFF	TGTGCCAGTAGTATAGTGAGTGGGGGCCCGAACACTGAAGCTTTCTTT
NA	TRBJ1-1	TRBV21-1	15	NA	CASSKGGQGDTEAFF	TGTGCCAGCAGCAAAGGGGGACAGGGCGACACTGAAGCTTTCTTT
NA	TRBJ2-7	TRBV24-1	15	TRBD2	CATSELLAGVDEQYF	TGTGCCACCAGTGAACTCCTAGCGGGAGTGGACGAGCAGTACTTC
NA	TRBJ2-7	TRBV30	14	NA	CAWYDMRGSYEQYF	TGTGCCTGGTACGACATGAGGGGGTCCTACGAGCAGTACTTC
once	TRBJ1-1	TRBV6-2/TRBV6-3	14	NA	CASSYSRQRAEAFF	TGTGCCAGCAGTTACTCGCGGCAGCGGGCGGAAGCTTTCTTT
NA	TRBJ1-5	TRBV2	15	NA	CASSGTGTRNQPQHF	TGTGCCAGCAGTGGAACCGGGACAAGGAATCAGCCCCAGCATTTT
NA	TRBJ1-1	TRBV29-1	12	NA	CSADSMNTEAFF	TGCAGCGCCGACAGCATGAACACTGAAGCTTTCTTT
few	TRBJ2-7	TRBV7-6	15	TRBD1	CASSLEDRAVHEQYF	TGTGCCAGCAGCTTAGAAGACAGGGCCGTCCACGAGCAGTACTTC
NA	TRBJ1-1	TRBV10-2	13	NA	CASFWGEGTEAFF	TGCGCCAGCTTTTGGGGCGAAGGCACTGAAGCTTTCTTT
NA	TRBJ2-7	TRBV10-1	13	NA	CASSGSGIGEQYF	TGCGCCAGCAGTGGATCAGGGATAGGTGAGCAGTACTTC
NA	TRBJ2-1	TRBV24-1	18	TRBD2	CATSEMGASGLADNEQFF	TGTGCCACCAGTGAGATGGGGGCGTCTGGACTAGCGGACAATGAGCAGTTCTTC
NA	TRBJ1-2	TRBV6-5	15	TRBD1	CASSRRDRANYGYTF	TGTGCCAGCAGCCGACGGGACAGGGCTAACTATGGCTACACCTTC
NA	TRBJ1-2	TRBV12-3/TRBV12-4	13	TRBD1	CASSHDRGYGYTF	TGTGCCAGCAGCCACGACAGGGGGTATGGCTACACCTTC
NA	TRBJ1-4	TRBV5-4	14	TRBD1	CASRPGTGGEKLFF	TGTGCCAGCAGACCCGGGACAGGTGGTGAAAAACTGTTTTTT
NA	TRBJ1-3	TRBV6-1	16	NA	CASSVAGSSSGNTIYF	TGTGCCAGCAGTGTCGCCGGGAGCTCTTCTGGAAACACCATATATTTT
NA	TRBJ1-2	TRBV12-3/TRBV12-4	13	TRBD1	CASRPQGAAGYTF	TGTGCCAGCAGGCCACAGGGGGCGGCTGGCTACACCTTC
few	TRBJ2-5	TRBV5-1	17	TRBD2	CASSSFSGNLPVETQYF	TGCGCCAGCAGCTCCTTCAGCGGGAACCTTCCTGTGGAGACCCAGTACTTC
NA	TRBJ2-5	TRBV7-9	16	TRBD2	CASSLGSLAGRETQYF	TGTGCCAGCAGCTTAGGTTCACTAGCGGGACGGGAGACCCAGTACTTC
NA	TRBJ1-5	TRBV19	13	NA	CASSIGERQPQHF	TGTGCCAGTAGTATAGGGGAGCGGCAGCCCCAGCATTTT
NA	TRBJ2-7	TRBV28	14	TRBD2	CASRIPGTSYEQYF	TGTGCCAGCAGAATACCCGGGACTAGTTACGAGCAGTACTTC
NA	TRBJ2-1	TRBV18	17	NA	CASSRPTGTFSYNEQFF	TGTGCCAGCTCACGGCCGACAGGGACTTTCTCCTACAATGAGCAGTTCTTC
NA	TRBJ2-7	TRBV25-1	15	TRBD2	CASSETGTSGYEQYF	TGTGCCAGCAGTGAGACCGGGACTAGCGGCTACGAGCAGTACTTC
NA	TRBJ1-2	TRBV30	14	TRBD1	CAWSTGQGSYGYTF	TGTGCCTGGAGTACGGGACAGGGTTCCTATGGCTACACCTTC
NA	TRBJ2-1	TRBV5-8	16	TRBD2	CASSLETSGRGPEQFF	TGTGCCAGCAGCTTGGAGACTAGCGGGAGGGGTCCTGAGCAGTTCTTC
NA	TRBJ1-3	TRBV7-8	21	NA	CASSLARLPLGGSSSGNTIYF	TGTGCCAGCAGCTTAGCTAGGTTACCCCTAGGAGGGAGTAGCTCTGGAAACACCATATATTTT
NA	TRBJ2-1	TRBV29-1	14	TRBD2	CSVFGGSSYNEQFF	TGCAGCGTTTTTGGCGGGAGCTCCTACAATGAGCAGTTCTTC
NA	TRBJ1-3	TRBV6-1	18	NA	CASSEWVFDSSSGNTIYF	TGTGCCAGCAGTGAATGGGTTTTCGACAGTAGCTCTGGAAACACCATATATTTT